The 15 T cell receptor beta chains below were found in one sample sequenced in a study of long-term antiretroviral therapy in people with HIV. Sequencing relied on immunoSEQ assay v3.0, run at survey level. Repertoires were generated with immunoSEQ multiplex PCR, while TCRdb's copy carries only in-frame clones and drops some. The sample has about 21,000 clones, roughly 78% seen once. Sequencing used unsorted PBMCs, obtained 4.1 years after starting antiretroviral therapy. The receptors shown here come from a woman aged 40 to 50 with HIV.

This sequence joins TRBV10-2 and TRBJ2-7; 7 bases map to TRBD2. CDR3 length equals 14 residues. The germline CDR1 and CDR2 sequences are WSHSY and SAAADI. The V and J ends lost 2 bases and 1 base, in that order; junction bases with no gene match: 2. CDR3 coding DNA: TGCGCCAGCAGTGAGGTGGGAGGGTCCTACGAGCAGTACTTC. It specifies CASSEVGGSYEQYF.

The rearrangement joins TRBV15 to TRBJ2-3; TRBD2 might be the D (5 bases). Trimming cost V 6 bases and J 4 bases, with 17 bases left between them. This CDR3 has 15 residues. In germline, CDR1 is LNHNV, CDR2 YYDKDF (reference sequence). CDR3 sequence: CATSPGRLPSDTQYF. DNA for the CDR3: TGTGCCACCAGTCCGGGGAGACTACCATCAGATACGCAGTATTTT.

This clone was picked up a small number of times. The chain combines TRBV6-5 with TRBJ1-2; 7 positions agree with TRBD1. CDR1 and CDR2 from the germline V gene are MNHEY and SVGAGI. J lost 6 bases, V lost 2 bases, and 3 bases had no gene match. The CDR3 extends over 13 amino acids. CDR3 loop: CASSYTGTDGYTF. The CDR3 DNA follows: TGTGCCAGCAGTTACACTGGGACAGATGGCTACACCTTC.

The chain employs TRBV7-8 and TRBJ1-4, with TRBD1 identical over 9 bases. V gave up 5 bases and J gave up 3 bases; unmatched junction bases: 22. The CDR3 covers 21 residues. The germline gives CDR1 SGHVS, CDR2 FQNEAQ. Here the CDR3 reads CASSKSSPRQGVVVANEKLFF. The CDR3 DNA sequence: TGTGCCAGCAGCAAAAGTTCCCCCCGACAGGGGGTAGTTGTAGCTAATGAAAAACTGTTTTTT.

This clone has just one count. The DNA for the CDR3 is TGTGCCAGCAGCGTAGTCAGGGGACGCGGCTACACCTTC. It codes for CASSVVRGRGYTF. The chain has TRBV9 and TRBJ1-2; TRBD1 might be the D (6 bases). This CDR3 is built from 13 residues. The germline gives CDR1 SGDLS, CDR2 YYNGEE. Trimming cost V 0 bases and J 8 bases, with 11 bases left between them.

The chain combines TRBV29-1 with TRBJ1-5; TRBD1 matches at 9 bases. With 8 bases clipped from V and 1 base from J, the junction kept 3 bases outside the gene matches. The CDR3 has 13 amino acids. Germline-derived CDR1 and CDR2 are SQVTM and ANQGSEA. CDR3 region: CSIQGASNQPQHF. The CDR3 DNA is TGCAGCATACAGGGGGCAAGCAATCAGCCCCAGCATTTT. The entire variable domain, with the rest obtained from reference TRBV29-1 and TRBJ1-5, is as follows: SAVISQKPSRDICQRGTSLTIQCQVDSQVTMMFWYRQQPGQSLTLIATANQGSEATYESGFVIDKFPISRPNLTFSTLTVSNMSPEDSSIYLCSIQGASNQPQHFGDGTRLSIL.

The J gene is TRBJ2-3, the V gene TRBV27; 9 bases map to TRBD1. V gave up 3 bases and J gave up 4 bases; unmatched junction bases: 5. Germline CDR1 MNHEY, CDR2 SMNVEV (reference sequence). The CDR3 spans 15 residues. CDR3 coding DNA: TGTGCCAGCAGTTTGTGGACAGGGGTCGCAGATACGCAGTATTTT. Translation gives CASSLWTGVADTQYF.

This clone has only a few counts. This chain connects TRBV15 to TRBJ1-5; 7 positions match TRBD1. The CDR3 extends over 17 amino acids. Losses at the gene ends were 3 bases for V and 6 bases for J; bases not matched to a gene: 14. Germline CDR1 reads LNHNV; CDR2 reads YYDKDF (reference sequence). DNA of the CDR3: TGTGCCACCAGCAGGGGGGGGACAGCTAACCCGGGTCAGCCCCAGCATTTT. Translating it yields CATSRGGTANPGQPQHF.

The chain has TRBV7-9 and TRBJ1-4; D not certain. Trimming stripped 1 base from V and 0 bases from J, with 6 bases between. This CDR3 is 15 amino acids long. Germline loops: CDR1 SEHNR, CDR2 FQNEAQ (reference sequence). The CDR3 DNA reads TGTGCCAGCAGCTTAGACGGAACAACTAATGAAAAACTGTTTTTT. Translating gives CASSLDGTTNEKLFF.

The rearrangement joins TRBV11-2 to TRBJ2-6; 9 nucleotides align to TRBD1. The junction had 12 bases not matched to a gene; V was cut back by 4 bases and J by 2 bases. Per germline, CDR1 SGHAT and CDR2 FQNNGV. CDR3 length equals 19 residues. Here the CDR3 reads CASSYLPGQGSAGANVLTF. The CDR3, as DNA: TGTGCCAGCAGCTATCTACCGGGACAGGGTTCCGCTGGGGCCAACGTCCTGACTTTC.

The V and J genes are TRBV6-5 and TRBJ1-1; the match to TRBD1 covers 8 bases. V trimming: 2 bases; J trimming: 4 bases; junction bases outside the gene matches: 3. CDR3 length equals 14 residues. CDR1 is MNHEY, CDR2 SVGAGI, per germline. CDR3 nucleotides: TGTGCCAGCAGTTACCAGGGGGCTGTCACTGAAGCTTTCTTT. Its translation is CASSYQGAVTEAFF.

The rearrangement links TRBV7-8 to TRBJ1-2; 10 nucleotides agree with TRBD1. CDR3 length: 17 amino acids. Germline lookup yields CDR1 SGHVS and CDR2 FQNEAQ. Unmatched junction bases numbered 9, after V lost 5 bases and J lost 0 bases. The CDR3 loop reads CASSRTRQGATNYGYTF. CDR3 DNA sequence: TGTGCCAGCAGCCGTACGCGACAGGGGGCGACTAACTATGGCTACACCTTC.

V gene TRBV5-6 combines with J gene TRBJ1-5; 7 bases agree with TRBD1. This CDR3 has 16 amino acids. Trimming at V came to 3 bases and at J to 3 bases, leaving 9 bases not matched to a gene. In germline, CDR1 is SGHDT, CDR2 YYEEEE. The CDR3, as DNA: TGTGCCAGCAGCTACAGGGGACCATTCGACAATCAGCCCCAGCATTTT. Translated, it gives CASSYRGPFDNQPQHF.

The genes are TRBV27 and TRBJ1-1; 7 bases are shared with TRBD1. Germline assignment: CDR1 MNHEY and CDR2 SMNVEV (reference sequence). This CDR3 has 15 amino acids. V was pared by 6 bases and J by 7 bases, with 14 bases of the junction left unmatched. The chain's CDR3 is CASSLITGDQGEAFF. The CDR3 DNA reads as TGTGCCAGCAGCTTGATCACAGGGGACCAAGGTGAAGCTTTCTTT.

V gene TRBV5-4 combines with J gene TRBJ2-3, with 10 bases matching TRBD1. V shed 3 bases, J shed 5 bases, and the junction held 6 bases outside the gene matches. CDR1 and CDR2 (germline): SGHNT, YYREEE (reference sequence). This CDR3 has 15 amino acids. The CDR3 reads CASSYGQGVRDTQYF. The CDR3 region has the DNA TGTGCCAGCAGCTACGGACAGGGGGTTAGAGATACGCAGTATTTT.